These 28 T cell receptor beta chains were all obtained from the same sample, sequenced in a study of cytomegalovirus exposure and HLA in healthy donors. Vbeta (60) and Jbeta (13) primers were used in the PCR. Produced via immunoSEQ multiplex PCR; TCRdb's table is partial and in-frame only. The sample records tens of thousands of clones, 65% to 85% being singletons. Sequenced input: PBMCs. Receptor source: a man in his 60s in good health and CMV-seropositive.

The chain couples TRBV6-5 to TRBJ1-4, with 10 bases matching TRBD1. CDR3 length: 15 amino acids. Germline CDR1 reads MNHEY; CDR2 reads SVGAGI. Trimming removed 5 bases from V and 3 bases from J; junction bases left unmatched: 3. This CDR3 reads CASSRGQGANEKLFF. The CDR3 DNA follows: TGTGCCAGCAGTCGTGGACAGGGGGCTAATGAAAAACTGTTTTTT.

The chain combines TRBV5-6 with TRBJ2-7; D remains ambiguous. Germline V lookup: CDR1 SGHDT, CDR2 YYEEEE. The CDR3 contains 14 residues. V was cut by 4 bases and J by 3 bases, with 14 bases left in between. The CDR3 sequence: CASSTAELFYEQYF. Here the CDR3 DNA reads TGTGCCAGCAGCACCGCCGAACTATTCTACGAGCAGTACTTC.

The rearrangement joins TRBV7-6 to TRBJ2-1; a possible D gene is TRBD2 (5 bases). This CDR3 contains 13 residues. From germline, CDR1 is SGHVS and CDR2 FNYEAQ. V gave up 5 bases and J gave up 4 bases, with 9 bases separating them. The CDR3 region has the DNA TGTGCCAGCAGCCGCAGCGGTTACAATGAGCAGTTCTTC. Translation gives CASSRSGYNEQFF.

This clone has a handful of counts. The V and J genes are TRBV30 and TRBJ2-1; 10 bases line up with TRBD2. The J segment lost 8 bases and the V segment lost 1 base, leaving 2 bases of the junction unmatched. Germline CDR1 reads GTSNPN; CDR2 reads SVGIG (reference sequence). This CDR3 region has 13 residues. For the CDR3, the DNA is TGTGCCTGGAGTGGGCTAGCGGGAGATGAGCAGTTCTTC. Its protein is CAWSGLAGDEQFF.

The genes are TRBV7-2 and TRBJ1-4, with 8 bases that match TRBD1. Germline loops: CDR1 SGHTA, CDR2 FQGNSA. Trimming took 5 bases from V and 7 from J; bases not matched to a gene: 12. The CDR3 loop spans 16 amino acids. Written as DNA, the CDR3 is TGTGCCAGCAGCCCCGGACAGGGAAGGGGAGGTGAAAAACTGTTTTTT. Protein: CASSPGQGRGGEKLFF. Full variable domain (missing parts from reference TRBV7-2 and TRBJ1-4): GAGVSQSPSNKVTEKGKDVELRCDPISGHTALYWYRQSLGQGLEFLIYFQGNSAPDKSGLPSDRFSAERTGGSVSTLTIQRTQQEDSAVYLCASSPGQGRGGEKLFFGSGTQLSVL.

This clone was seen only a few times. V usage is TRBV5-6 and J usage is TRBJ1-1, with D unresolved. The V gene's germline CDR1 is SGHDT and CDR2 YYEEEE. The V and J ends lost 0 bases and 4 bases respectively, with 7 bases between them. This CDR3 spans 13 amino acids. In nucleotides, the CDR3 is TGTGCCAGCAGCTTGGGAGGAACCACTGAAGCTTTCTTT. It codes for CASSLGGTTEAFF. The full variable domain, with the rest looked up from reference TRBV5-6 and TRBJ1-1, is DAGVTQSPTHLIKTRGQQVTLRCSPKSGHDTVSWYQQALGQGPQFIFQYYEEEERQRGNFPDRFSGHQFPNYSSELNVNALLLGDSALYLCASSLGGTTEAFFGQGTRLTVV.

This clone has only one observation. As DNA, the CDR3 is TGCGCCAGCAGCCGAAGCGGGACCTCCAACTACGAGCAGTACTTC. Its translation is CASSRSGTSNYEQYF. V is TRBV4-1 and J is TRBJ2-7, with 7 positions matching TRBD2. V shed 4 bases, J shed 3 bases, and the junction held 9 bases outside the gene matches. The CDR3 is made up of 15 amino acids. Germline V CDR1 and CDR2: MGHRA, YSYEKL.

The gene calls are TRBV19 and TRBJ1-4; 7 nucleotides line up with TRBD1. The junction had 13 bases not matched to a gene; V was cut back by 5 bases and J by 7 bases. The germline V gene has CDR1 LNHDA and CDR2 SQIVND (reference sequence). The CDR3 spans 16 residues. The CDR3: CASSVTGVELGEKLFF. The CDR3 nucleotides read TGTGCCAGTAGTGTTACAGGGGTAGAGCTCGGTGAAAAACTGTTTTTT. Variable domain in full (rest from reference TRBV19 and TRBJ1-4): DGGITQSPKYLFRKEGQNVTLSCEQNLNHDAMYWYRQDPGQGLRLIYYSQIVNDFQKGDIAEGYSVSREKKESFPLTVTSAQKNPTAFYLCASSVTGVELGEKLFFGSGTQLSVL.

The chain is built from TRBV6-5 and TRBJ1-4; 8 bases line up with TRBD1. V shed 2 bases and J 5 bases; nucleotides not matched to a gene: 4. The CDR3 totals 15 residues. Looked up from germline, CDR1 is MNHEY and CDR2 is SVGAGI. This CDR3 reads CASSYNRDRNEKLFF. As DNA, the CDR3 is TGTGCCAGCAGTTACAATCGGGACAGGAATGAAAAACTGTTTTTT.

The rearrangement links TRBV27 to TRBJ1-2; 8 bases line up with TRBD1. Germline CDR1 MNHEY, CDR2 SMNVEV (reference sequence). J gave up 0 bases and V 5 bases, and 8 bases lay outside the gene matches. This CDR3 comprises 16 residues. CDR3 in amino acids: CASSPTGAEANYGYTF. DNA for the CDR3: TGTGCCAGCAGTCCGACAGGGGCCGAAGCTAACTATGGCTACACCTTC.

The chain links TRBV19 to TRBJ1-4, with TRBD1 matching 7 bases. The ends lost 5 bases at V and 7 bases at J; junction bases unmatched: 13. Looked up from germline, CDR1 is LNHDA and CDR2 is SQIVND (reference sequence). CDR3 length equals 16 residues. CDR3 residues: CASSVTGVGLGEKLFF. Written as DNA, the CDR3 is TGTGCCAGTAGTGTTACAGGGGTAGGGCTCGGTGAAAAACTGTTTTTT.

The gene calls are TRBV11-3 and TRBJ2-5; 8 nucleotides align to TRBD2. The CDR3 runs to 18 residues. V shed 5 bases, J shed 4 bases, and the junction held 18 bases outside the gene matches. CDR1 SGHNT and CDR2 YENEEA come from the germline V gene. DNA of the CDR3: TGTGCCAGCAGCAGCAGGTCAGGGGCGGGAGGCCGACGAGAGACCCAGTACTTC. Encoded protein: CASSSRSGAGGRRETQYF.

The J gene is TRBJ1-1, the V gene TRBV7-2; no reliable D call. V lost 1 base, J lost 0 bases, and 9 bases lay in between. The length of the CDR3 is 15 residues. Germline-derived CDR1 and CDR2 are SGHTA and FQGNSA. The DNA for the CDR3 is TGTGCCAGCAGCTTAGTTTCGGGGATGAACACTGAAGCTTTCTTT. It specifies CASSLVSGMNTEAFF.

The chain links TRBV19 to TRBJ2-1, with TRBD1 identical over 7 bases. This CDR3 region has 15 residues. CDR1 LNHDA and CDR2 SQIVND come from the germline V gene (reference sequence). Germline trimming cut 8 bases from V and 8 bases from J; bases unmatched to any gene: 15. The CDR3: CASRRGQGPSDEQFF. CDR3 bases: TGTGCCAGTCGAAGGGGGCAGGGCCCGAGCGATGAGCAGTTCTTC.

On this clone itself: It is likely a read error: a sequence one base away is far more abundant. The chain combines TRBV4-2 with TRBJ2-1; D gene ambiguous. CDR1 is LGHNA, CDR2 YNFKEQ, per germline. This CDR3 is 16 amino acids long. Deletions cut 0 bases from V and 0 bases from J, with 9 bases between. CDR3 bases: TGTGCCAGCAGCCAAGAAGCGCAGAGCTCCTACAATGAGCAGTTCTTC. Its translation: CASSQEAQSSYNEQFF.

The J gene is TRBJ2-7, the V gene TRBV6-6; 9 bases match TRBD2. The CDR3 runs 13 residues. Germline V lookup: CDR1 MNHNY, CDR2 SVGAGI (reference sequence). The J segment lost 5 bases and the V segment lost 6 bases, leaving 5 bases of the junction unmatched. CDR3 protein: CASRSGGSDEQYF. DNA for the CDR3: TGTGCCAGCAGGAGCGGGGGGTCTGACGAGCAGTACTTC.

The table lists this clone with a few counts. The chain couples TRBV4-2 to TRBJ2-7; perhaps TRBD1 as D (5 bases). Per germline, CDR1 LGHNA and CDR2 YNFKEQ. The CDR3 has 14 amino acids. Trimming shortened V by 2 bases and J by 3 bases, and 11 bases separated the two germline ends. DNA for the CDR3: TGTGCCAGCAGCCAATTAGAAGGGGACTACGAGCAGTACTTC. It is translated as CASSQLEGDYEQYF.

The gene calls are TRBV19 and TRBJ2-7, with 13 positions matching TRBD2. Germline CDR1 LNHDA, CDR2 SQIVND (reference sequence). The CDR3 is 14 residues long. V lost 8 bases, J lost 5 bases, and 6 bases stayed unmatched. CDR3: CASGYGTSGDEQYF. CDR3 DNA sequence: TGTGCCAGTGGGTACGGGACTAGCGGGGACGAGCAGTACTTC.

The chain couples TRBV5-1 to TRBJ1-2; perhaps TRBD1 as D (6 bases). The V and J ends lost 0 bases and 8 bases respectively, with 14 bases between them. The length of the CDR3 is 14 residues. Germline lookup yields CDR1 SGHRS and CDR2 YFSETQ. DNA for the CDR3: TGCGCCAGCAGCTTGGAGGGGGTGGTGTCAGGCTACACCTTC. This encodes CASSLEGVVSGYTF. The full variable domain, rest sourced from reference TRBV5-1 and TRBJ1-2, is KAGVTQTPRYLIKTRGQQVTLSCSPISGHRSVSWYQQTPGQGLQFLFEYFSETQRNKGNFPGRFSGRQFSNSRSEMNVSTLELGDSALYLCASSLEGVVSGYTFGSGTRLTVV.

This chain uses TRBV6-5 with TRBJ2-3; maybe TRBD1 (5 bases). Germline CDR1 is MNHEY and CDR2 is SVGAGI. V was clipped by 0 bases and J by 6 bases, with 13 bases between them. There are 15 residues in the CDR3. The CDR3 DNA follows: TGTGCCAGCAGTTACTCCAGACAGATGGGGGATACGCAGTATTTT. It is translated as CASSYSRQMGDTQYF.

The chain combines TRBV19 with TRBJ2-2; D may be TRBD2 (7 bases). Germline lookup yields CDR1 LNHDA and CDR2 SQIVND (reference sequence). The CDR3 is 14 residues long. V was trimmed by 6 bases and J by 6 bases, leaving 14 bases between them. DNA for the CDR3: TGTGCCAGTAGACCCAGGGGAGGGGCCGGGGAGCTGTTTTTT. This gives the protein CASRPRGGAGELFF. Combining the CDR3 with reference TRBV19 and TRBJ2-2 gives the whole variable domain DGGITQSPKYLFRKEGQNVTLSCEQNLNHDAMYWYRQDPGQGLRLIYYSQIVNDFQKGDIAEGYSVSREKKESFPLTVTSAQKNPTAFYLCASRPRGGAGELFFGEGSRLTVL.

This clone has a handful of counts. The V call is TRBV6-5, the J call TRBJ2-5; tentative D call: TRBD1 (6 bases). V dropped 2 bases and J dropped 3 bases, with 7 bases sitting between them. The CDR3 is 13 residues long. CDR1 and CDR2 from the germline V gene are MNHEY and SVGAGI. DNA of the CDR3: TGTGCCAGCAGTTACCCAGGGGAAGAGACCCAGTACTTC. The encoded protein is CASSYPGEETQYF.

This sequence joins TRBV18 and TRBJ2-7; TRBD2 matches 15 bases. Trimming took 0 bases from V and 6 from J; bases not matched to a gene: 6. The CDR3 is made up of 17 amino acids. The V gene's germline CDR1 is KGHSH and CDR2 LQKENI. The CDR3 spells CASSPPNGLAGGFEQYF. In DNA, the CDR3 is TGTGCCAGCTCACCACCCAACGGACTAGCGGGAGGGTTCGAGCAGTACTTC.

This clone has only a few counts. The chain has TRBV14 and TRBJ2-7, with TRBD2 as a possible D gene (5 bases). Germline CDR1 is SGHDN and CDR2 is FVKESK. CDR3 length: 16 amino acids. Trimming took 4 bases from V and 0 from J, leaving 16 bases between them. The CDR3 coding sequence is TGTGCCAGCAGCCGCGGACGGGATGGGTACTCCTACGAGCAGTACTTC. The encoded protein is CASSRGRDGYSYEQYF.

This CDR3 is CASSHSGTSGGAHLTRTYNEQFF. CDR3 coding DNA: TGCGCCAGCAGTCACTCCGGGACTAGCGGGGGGGCACACCTGACCCGGACCTACAATGAGCAGTTCTTC. The chain carries TRBV23-1 and TRBJ2-1; 16 positions match TRBD2. TRBV23-1 is assigned to the ORF class and has an uncertain function. The CDR3 is 23 residues long. V lost 3 bases to trimming and J lost 2 bases; unmatched junction nucleotides: 19.

This chain joins TRBV6-6 and TRBJ1-1; perhaps TRBD1 as D (5 bases). Trimming shortened V by 11 bases and J by 1 base, and 20 bases separated the two germline ends. The germline V gene has CDR1 MNHNY and CDR2 SVGAGI (reference sequence). CDR3 length: 15 residues. The CDR3 reads CALRKARETNTEAFF. The DNA of the CDR3 is TGTGCCCTCCGGAAGGCCAGGGAAACGAACACTGAAGCTTTCTTT.

V usage is TRBV6-1 and J usage is TRBJ1-1, with 7 bases aligning to TRBD1. The CDR3 covers 12 residues. In germline, CDR1 is MNHNS, CDR2 SASEGT. Trimming at V came to 6 bases and at J to 5 bases, leaving 3 bases not matched to a gene. CDR3 region: CASRAGGTEAFF. The CDR3 nucleotides read TGTGCCAGCAGGGCAGGGGGGACTGAAGCTTTCTTT.

This chain joins TRBV4-2 and TRBJ2-7, with 7 bases identical to TRBD1. Germline CDR1 and CDR2: LGHNA and YNFKEQ. The CDR3 has 16 residues. Unmatched junction bases numbered 5, after V lost 0 bases and J lost 0 bases. The chain's CDR3 is CASSQEGTAASYEQYF. In DNA form, the CDR3 reads TGTGCCAGCAGCCAAGAAGGGACAGCCGCCTCCTACGAGCAGTACTTC.